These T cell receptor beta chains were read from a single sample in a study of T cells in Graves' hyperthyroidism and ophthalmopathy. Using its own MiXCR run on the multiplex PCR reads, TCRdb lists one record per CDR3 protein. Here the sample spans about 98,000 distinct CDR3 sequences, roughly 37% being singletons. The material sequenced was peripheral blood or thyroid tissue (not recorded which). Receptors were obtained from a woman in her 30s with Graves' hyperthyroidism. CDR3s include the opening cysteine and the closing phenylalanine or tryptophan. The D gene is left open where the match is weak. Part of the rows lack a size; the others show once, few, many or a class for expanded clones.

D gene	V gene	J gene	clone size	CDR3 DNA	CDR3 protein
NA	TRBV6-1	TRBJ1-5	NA	TGTGCCATCAGTGAAGCGGGGGGGTGGGATAGCAATCAGCCCCAGCATTTT	CAISEAGGWDSNQPQHF
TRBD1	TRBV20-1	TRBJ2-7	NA	TGCAGGGCTAGAGCGGGGACAGGGGGACTCTACGAGCAGTACTTC	CRARAGTGGLYEQYF
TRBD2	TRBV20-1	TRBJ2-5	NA	TGCAGTGCCACGCCTAGCGGGACAGAAGGAGAGACCCAGTACTTC	CSATPSGTEGETQYF
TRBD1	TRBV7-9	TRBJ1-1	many	TGTGCCAGCAGCTCCCCGAGGACAGGGGTGAACACTGAAGCTTTCTTT	CASSSPRTGVNTEAFF
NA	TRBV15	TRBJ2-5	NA	TGTGCCACCAGCAGAGCCGGCAGGGTGGCCGAGACCCAGTACTTC	CATSRAGRVAETQYF
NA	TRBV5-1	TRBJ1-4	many	TGCGCCAGCAGCTTAAGACAGTTCACTAATGAAAAACTGTTTTTT	CASSLRQFTNEKLFF
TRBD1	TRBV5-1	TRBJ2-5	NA	TGCGCCAGCAGCACCGGACAGGGGGTTAGGGAGACCCAGTACTTC	CASSTGQGVRETQYF
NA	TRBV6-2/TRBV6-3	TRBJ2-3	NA	TGTGCCAGCAGTTTCCAACGCACAGATACGCAGTATTTT	CASSFQRTDTQYF
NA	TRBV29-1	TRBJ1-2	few	TGCAGTGAACGGGGGGTAGGGGAATCCTATGGCTACACCTTC	CSERGVGESYGYTF
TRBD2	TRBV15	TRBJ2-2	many	TGTGCCACCAGCAAGGGGAGCGGGAGTAGGACCGGGGAGCTGTTTTTT	CATSKGSGSRTGELFF
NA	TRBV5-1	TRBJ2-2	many	TGCGCCAGCAGTGCGGAATACACCGGGGAGCTGTTTTTT	CASSAEYTGELFF
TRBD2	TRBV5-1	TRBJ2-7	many	TGCGCCAGCAGCTTGGATTTAGCGGGAGTACTTACCTACGAGCAGTACTTC	CASSLDLAGVLTYEQYF
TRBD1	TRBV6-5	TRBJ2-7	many	TGTGCCAGCAGTTCAGGGGGCCCTCGGCCGCAGTACTTC	CASSSGGPRPQYF
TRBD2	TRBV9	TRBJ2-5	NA	TGTGCCAGCAGCACGGGACTAGCGGGCCAAGAGACCCAGTACTTC	CASSTGLAGQETQYF
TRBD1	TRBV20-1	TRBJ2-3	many	TGCAGTGCTTCCGGGACAGGGGAAACAGATACGCAGTATTTT	CSASGTGETDTQYF
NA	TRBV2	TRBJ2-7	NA	TGTGCCAGCAGTGAATCGGCCGGTGGGCCCCTTTACCACGAGCAGTACTTC	CASSESAGGPLYHEQYF
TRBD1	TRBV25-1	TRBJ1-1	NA	TGTGCCAGCGCACAGGGGGCTTTTGAAGCTTTCTTT	CASAQGAFEAFF
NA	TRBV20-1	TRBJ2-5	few	TGCAGTGCCTCTAGACAGGTCAGAGAGACCCAGTGCTTC	CSASRQVRETQCF
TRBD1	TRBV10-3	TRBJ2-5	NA	TGTGCCACCGCCGGGACAGGGTCGGAGACCCAGTACTTC	CATAGTGSETQYF
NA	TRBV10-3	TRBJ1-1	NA	TGTGCCATCAGTGGCCAAGATGTTGAGGGGGAAGCTTTCTTT	CAISGQDVEGEAFF
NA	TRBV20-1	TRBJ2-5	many	TGCAGTGCCACCCGGGACACCCAAGAGACCCAGTACTTC	CSATRDTQETQYF
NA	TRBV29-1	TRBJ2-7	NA	TGCAGCGCTGGTGGAGGATACTACGAGCAGTACTTC	CSAGGGYYEQYF
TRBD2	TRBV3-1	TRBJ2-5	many	TGTGCCAGCAGTCTCGGTGAGCGGGATTATGAGACCCAGTACTTC	CASSLGERDYETQYF
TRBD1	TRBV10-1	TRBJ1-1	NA	TGTGCCATCAGACCGGGACAGGGTTTCTTT	CAIRPGQGFF
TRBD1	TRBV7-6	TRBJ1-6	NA	TGTACCAGCAGCTTGACGGGACAGCGTAATTCACCCCTCCACTTT	CTSSLTGQRNSPLHF
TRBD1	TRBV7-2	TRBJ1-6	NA	TGTGCCAGCAGGGGGGACAGGGGTAATTCACCCCTCCACTTT	CASRGDRGNSPLHF
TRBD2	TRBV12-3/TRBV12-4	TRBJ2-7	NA	TGTGCCACAGGACTAGCGGGATACGAGCAGTACTTC	CATGLAGYEQYF
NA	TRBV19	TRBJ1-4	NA	TGTGCCAGTAGTATAGACCGGACGCAGGGGAATGAAAAACTGTTTTTT	CASSIDRTQGNEKLFF
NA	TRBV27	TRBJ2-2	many	TGTGCCAGCAGACGGTTCACCGGGGAGCTGTTTTTT	CASRRFTGELFF
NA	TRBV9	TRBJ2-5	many	TGTGCCAGCAGCGGAGGGGGGCTGGGTGAGACCCAGTACTTC	CASSGGGLGETQYF
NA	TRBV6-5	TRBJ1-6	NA	TGTGCCAGCCCGGACAATAATTCACCCCTCCACTTT	CASPDNNSPLHF
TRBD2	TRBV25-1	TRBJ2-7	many	TGTGCCAGCAGGACTACTAGCGGTTCCTACGAGCAGTACTTC	CASRTTSGSYEQYF
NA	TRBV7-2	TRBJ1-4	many	TGTGCCAGCAGCTTAGTATTAGGGACGGCAAATGAAAAACTGTTTTTT	CASSLVLGTANEKLFF
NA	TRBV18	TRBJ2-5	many	TGTGCCAGCTCAGCGGGACAGCAAGAGACCCAGTACTTC	CASSAGQQETQYF
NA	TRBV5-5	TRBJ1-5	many	TGTGCCAGCAGCGCTCTCGATAACAATCAGCCCCAGCATTTT	CASSALDNNQPQHF
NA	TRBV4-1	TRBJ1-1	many	TGCGCCAGCAGCCGCCCCCTAGGGGGTCTGAGGACTGAAGCTTTCTTT	CASSRPLGGLRTEAFF
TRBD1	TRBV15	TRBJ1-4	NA	TGTGCCACCAGCGGCGGGACAGGGTTGGCAAAACTGTTTTTT	CATSGGTGLAKLFF
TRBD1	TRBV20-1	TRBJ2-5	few	TGCAGTGCGTGGGACAGGGTTTCAGAGACCCAGTACTTC	CSAWDRVSETQYF
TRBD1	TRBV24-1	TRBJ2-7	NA	TGTGCCACCAGTGATCGGCGGACAGGGGTATACGAGCAGTACTTC	CATSDRRTGVYEQYF
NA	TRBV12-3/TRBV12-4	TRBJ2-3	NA	TGTGCCAGCAGTGCCGACAGATACAACACAGATACGCAGTATTTT	CASSADRYNTDTQYF
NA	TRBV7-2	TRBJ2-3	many	TGTGCCAGCAGCTTATTGGGAGATACGCAGTATTTT	CASSLLGDTQYF
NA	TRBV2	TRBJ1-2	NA	TGTGCCAGCATGCCCGAGGGAGCCGGCTACACCTTC	CASMPEGAGYTF